Shown below are 32 T cell receptor beta chains from a single sample sequenced in a study of blood T cell repertoires in COVID-19. Assay used: immunoSEQ multiplex PCR; TCRdb lists only in-frame clones, some missing. This table has about 260,000 clones, 84% appearing once. The sample taken for sequencing was peripheral blood. These receptors originate from a woman between 40 and 50 years old who had recovered from COVID-19.

In its sample, this clone was seen once. The chain is built from TRBV2 and TRBJ2-1, with D possibly being TRBD1 (6 bases). The CDR3 is made up of 15 amino acids. V was pared by 6 bases and J by 0 bases, with 12 bases between. Germline CDR1 reads SNHLY; CDR2 reads FYNNEI. The CDR3: CASRAGTNSYNEQFF. The CDR3 DNA follows: TGTGCCAGCAGGGCTGGGACAAACTCCTACAATGAGCAGTTCTTC.

The genes are TRBV7-3 and TRBJ1-2; TRBD1 is a possible D gene (5 bases). V was pared by 3 bases and J by 4 bases, with 9 bases between. The CDR3 totals 13 residues. Germline lookup yields CDR1 SGHTA and CDR2 FQGTGA. The CDR3 DNA follows: TGTGCCAGCAGCTTCGGACAAGGCTATGGCTACACCTTC. Its translation is CASSFGQGYGYTF.

CDR3 bases: TGTGCCAGCAGCTTACGCAGCGGGGGGGTGGGTGAGCAGTTCTTC. It codes for CASSLRSGGVGEQFF. The V call is TRBV5-4, the J call TRBJ2-1; 10 bases fit TRBD2. J was trimmed by 9 bases and V by 2 bases; bases with no gene match: 8. The V gene's germline CDR1 is SGHNT and CDR2 YYREEE (reference sequence). CDR3 length equals 15 residues.

The genes are TRBV3-1 (or the pseudogene TRBV3-2) and TRBJ1-4; 7 bases are a match to TRBD1. The CDR3 has 14 amino acids. CDR1 LGHDT and CDR2 YNNKEL come from the germline V gene (reference sequence). V trimming: 1 base; J trimming: 9 bases; junction bases outside the gene matches: 5. The CDR3 nucleotides read TGTGCCAGCAGCCAAGGAGGACAGGCCCAAAAACTGTTTTTT. It specifies CASSQGGQAQKLFF.

V gene TRBV7-2 combines with J gene TRBJ2-3, with 7 nucleotides matching TRBD2. The CDR3 is made up of 16 amino acids. J lost 0 bases, V lost 1 base, and 4 bases had no gene match. CDR1 is SGHTA and CDR2 is FQGNSA in the germline V gene. The CDR3 loop reads CASSLVVSGSTDTQYF. The CDR3 nucleotides are TGTGCCAGCAGCTTAGTGGTTAGCGGGAGCACAGATACGCAGTATTTT.

The rearrangement joins TRBV2 to TRBJ2-3; no reliable D call. The V end lost 6 bases, the J end lost 1 base, and 8 bases lay between the germline ends. This CDR3 spans 13 amino acids. Germline V gives CDR1 SNHLY, CDR2 FYNNEI. CDR3 protein: CASRGEGTDTQYF. DNA of the CDR3: TGTGCCAGCAGGGGTGAGGGCACAGATACGCAGTATTTT.

This clone was recorded once. V is TRBV2 and J is TRBJ2-5; 7 bases match TRBD1. The CDR3 runs to 15 residues. V shed 3 bases, J shed 3 bases, and the junction held 7 bases outside the gene matches. The germline V gene encodes CDR1 SNHLY and CDR2 FYNNEI. The CDR3, as DNA: TGTGCCAGCAGTGATGGCAGGGGGAGTGAAGAGACCCAGTACTTC. Protein sequence: CASSDGRGSEETQYF.

This clone was seen just once. The rearrangement links TRBV5-1 to TRBJ2-1; D uncertain. Germline-derived CDR1 and CDR2 are SGHRS and YFSETQ. This CDR3 has 16 amino acids. Trimming left V 4 bases short and J 1 base short, with 15 bases between. The CDR3: CASSPPSLRSYNEQFF. In DNA, the CDR3 is TGCGCCAGCAGCCCCCCGTCCCTCCGTTCCTACAATGAGCAGTTCTTC.

The V call is TRBV10-3, the J call TRBJ1-2, with 10 bases identical to TRBD1. Germline V gives CDR1 ENHRY, CDR2 SYGVKD. V lost 5 bases to trimming and J lost 6 bases; unmatched junction nucleotides: 6. The CDR3 extends over 14 amino acids. The CDR3 protein is CAISSDRGHNGYTF. The CDR3 coding sequence is TGTGCCATCAGTTCAGACAGGGGGCACAATGGCTACACCTTC.

This clone has just one count. The chain joins TRBV19 to TRBJ2-1; 9 nucleotides agree with TRBD1. The CDR3 runs to 14 residues. CDR1 and CDR2 (germline): LNHDA, SQIVND (reference sequence). J gave up 6 bases and V 3 bases, and 3 bases lay outside the gene matches. Here the CDR3 reads CASSIVTGGNEQFF. CDR3 nucleotide sequence: TGTGCCAGTAGTATCGTGACAGGGGGCAATGAGCAGTTCTTC.

J is TRBJ2-1 and V is TRBV30; 9 nucleotides align to TRBD1. Germline CDR1 and CDR2: GTSNPN and SVGIG (reference sequence). The CDR3 covers 12 residues. The ends lost 5 bases at V and 10 bases at J; junction bases unmatched: 6. This CDR3 reads CAWAPDRGEQFF. CDR3 nucleotides: TGTGCCTGGGCCCCGGACAGGGGCGAGCAGTTCTTC.

The chain couples TRBV16 to TRBJ1-4; 7 bases match TRBD1. The CDR3 has 16 amino acids. Germline V gene lookup returns CDR1 KGHSY and CDR2 FQNENV. The ends lost 0 bases at V and 8 bases at J; junction bases unmatched: 9. For the CDR3, the DNA is TGTGCCAGCAGCCAATCTAGGGGACAGCTCTCGGAAAAACTGTTTTTT. It yields the protein CASSQSRGQLSEKLFF.

The table lists this clone with a few counts. The rearrangement links TRBV4-1 to TRBJ1-2; 7 bases match TRBD1. CDR3 length: 15 amino acids. Trimming at V came to 2 bases and at J to 6 bases, leaving 9 bases not matched to a gene. Germline assignment: CDR1 MGHRA and CDR2 YSYEKL. Written as DNA, the CDR3 is TGCGCCAGCAGCCAAATTGACAGGGAAGCCAATGGCTACACCTTC. The encoded protein is CASSQIDREANGYTF.

This clone appeared once. V and J are TRBV24-1 and TRBJ2-1; no firm D call. This CDR3 is built from 11 residues. The germline CDR1 and CDR2 sequences are KGHDR and SFDVKD. The V end lost 9 bases, the J end lost 9 bases, and 11 bases lay between the germline ends. CDR3 sequence reads: CATGGFGEQFF. The DNA of the CDR3 is TGTGCCACCGGTGGGTTCGGTGAGCAGTTCTTC.

This chain links TRBV11-2 with TRBJ1-6, with 11 bases lining up with TRBD1. The germline V gene has CDR1 SGHAT and CDR2 FQNNGV. The CDR3 runs 17 residues. V lost 4 bases, J lost 4 bases, and 6 bases stayed unmatched. CDR3 region: CASSSGQGAGYNSPLHF. The DNA of the CDR3 is TGTGCCAGCAGCTCCGGACAGGGGGCAGGATATAATTCACCCCTCCACTTT.

This chain joins TRBV19 and TRBJ1-2; 11 nucleotides match TRBD1. The CDR3 has 13 amino acids. Germline V CDR1 and CDR2: LNHDA, SQIVND (reference sequence). J was trimmed by 8 bases and V by 7 bases; bases with no gene match: 6. The CDR3 coding sequence is TGTGCCAGTATCGGACAGGGGGCGAGCGGCTACACCTTC. This sequence encodes CASIGQGASGYTF.

This clone was counted only a few times. This sequence joins TRBV28 and TRBJ2-7, with 10 positions matching TRBD1. Unmatched junction bases numbered 12, after V lost 6 bases and J lost 1 base. The CDR3 has 17 residues. Germline V gene sequence: CDR1 MDHEN, CDR2 SYDVKM. The CDR3 protein is CASRDRGVRSRSYEQYF. The CDR3 region has the DNA TGTGCCAGCAGGGACAGGGGGGTTCGATCACGATCCTACGAGCAGTACTTC.

The rearrangement uses TRBV6-5 and TRBJ1-2, with 8 bases lining up with TRBD1. Looked up from germline, CDR1 is MNHEY and CDR2 is SVGAGI. This CDR3 region has 14 residues. V shed 0 bases, J shed 6 bases, and the junction held 3 bases outside the gene matches. CDR3 DNA: TGTGCCAGCAGTTACTCGGACAGGGTGGATGGCTACACCTTC. Protein product: CASSYSDRVDGYTF.

This rearrangement joins TRBV18 to TRBJ2-5; D might be TRBD1 (6 bases). V lost 3 bases and J 1 base, leaving 9 bases between the germline ends. Looked up from germline, CDR1 is KGHSH and CDR2 is LQKENI. The CDR3 is 14 residues long. The CDR3, as DNA: TGTGCCAGCTCACCGATGGGGGCCCAAGAGACCCAGTACTTC. Translating gives CASSPMGAQETQYF.

The chain links TRBV7-3 to TRBJ2-2; a weak D match, TRBD2 (6 bases). CDR1 SGHTA and CDR2 FQGTGA come from the germline V gene. CDR3 size: 16 residues. V lost 5 bases and J 2 bases, leaving 15 bases between the germline ends. This CDR3 reads CASSPRGGRNTGELFF. The DNA for the CDR3 is TGTGCCAGCAGCCCCCGGGGAGGTCGTAACACCGGGGAGCTGTTTTTT.

The genes are TRBV10-3 and TRBJ2-7; D is perhaps TRBD2 (5 bases). The CDR3 is made up of 14 amino acids. V was trimmed by 6 bases and J by 1 base, leaving 13 bases between them. CDR1 is ENHRY, CDR2 SYGVKD, per germline. The CDR3 bases are TGTGCCATCAGCGATGATACGGGATCCTACGAGCAGTACTTC. Translating gives CAISDDTGSYEQYF.

The V call is TRBV6-2 or TRBV6-3, the J call TRBJ1-1; D is uncertain. Per the germline V gene, CDR1 is MNHEY and CDR2 is SVGEGT. The CDR3 is made up of 16 amino acids. The germline V and J ends were trimmed by 5 bases and 0 bases, with 16 bases remaining between them. Written as DNA, the CDR3 is TGTGCCAGCAGTAAAAGAGGACTAACCGTGAACACTGAAGCTTTCTTT. It specifies CASSKRGLTVNTEAFF.

The chain combines TRBV6-4 with TRBJ1-4; maybe TRBD1 (6 bases). With 3 bases removed from V and 3 bases from J, the gap between germline ends came to 11 bases. In germline, CDR1 is MRHNA, CDR2 SNTAGT. The CDR3 has 15 amino acids. This CDR3 is CASSETGQPNEKLFF. The CDR3 DNA reads as TGTGCCAGCAGTGAAACGGGACAACCTAATGAAAAACTGTTTTTT.

This clone has only a few counts. The chain recombines TRBV5-1 with TRBJ2-1, with 11 nucleotides matching TRBD2. With V trimmed by 6 bases and J by 1 base, 6 bases remained unmatched. This CDR3 is built from 16 residues. The germline V gene encodes CDR1 SGHRS and CDR2 YFSETQ. The CDR3 DNA sequence: TGCGCCAGCAAGGCTAGCGGGGGGTCTTCCTACAATGAGCAGTTCTTC. Translation: CASKASGGSSYNEQFF.

A few counts support this clone. The CDR3: CASSSQVLQGSNTEAFF. CDR3 nucleotides: TGCGCCAGCAGCTCGCAAGTCCTACAGGGCTCCAACACTGAAGCTTTCTTT. This chain uses TRBV4-1 with TRBJ1-1, with a tentative D call TRBD1 (6 bases). CDR1 is MGHRA and CDR2 is YSYEKL in the germline V gene. The CDR3 runs to 17 residues. Trimming stripped 5 bases from V and 2 bases from J, with 21 bases between.

V gene TRBV30 combines with J gene TRBJ1-1; D not certain. Germline V gene data show CDR1 as GTSNPN and CDR2 as SVGIG (reference sequence). This CDR3 comprises 12 residues. The V and J ends lost 4 bases and 11 bases respectively, with 17 bases between them. CDR3: CAWTFLGEEAFF. Here the CDR3 DNA reads TGTGCCTGGACCTTTCTTGGGGAGGAGGCTTTCTTT. Variable domain in full (rest from reference TRBV30 and TRBJ1-1): SQTIHQWPATLVQPVGSPLSLECTVEGTSNPNLYWYRQAAGRGLQLLFYSVGIGQISSEVPQNLSASRPQDRQFILSSKKLLLSDSGFYLCAWTFLGEEAFFGQGTRLTVV.

This chain joins TRBV3-1 (or the pseudogene TRBV3-2) and TRBJ2-5; 10 nucleotides agree with TRBD1. The germline CDR1 and CDR2 sequences are LGHDT and YNNKEL (reference sequence). The junction had 6 bases not matched to a gene; V was cut back by 0 bases and J by 5 bases. The CDR3 extends over 16 amino acids. For the CDR3, the DNA is TGTGCCAGCAGCCAAGAGCAGACAGGGGGCCGGGAGACCCAGTACTTC. It encodes CASSQEQTGGRETQYF.

The table lists this clone with a count of one. The V and J genes are TRBV5-5 and TRBJ2-1; TRBD2 matches 9 bases. Germline V CDR1 and CDR2: SGHKS, YYEKEE (reference sequence). This CDR3 contains 16 residues. The junction had 12 bases not matched to a gene; V was cut back by 2 bases and J by 9 bases. The CDR3 region is CASSFSGGGVGAEQFF. The CDR3, as DNA: TGTGCCAGCAGCTTTAGCGGGGGCGGGGTGGGTGCTGAGCAGTTCTTC.

CDR3 loop: CASSPQAGNSNQPQHF. CDR3 DNA sequence: TGTGCCAGCTCACCACAGGCAGGTAATAGCAATCAGCCCCAGCATTTT. V gene TRBV18 combines with J gene TRBJ1-5; D unclear. Germline assignment: CDR1 KGHSH and CDR2 LQKENI. The germline V and J ends were trimmed by 1 base and 0 bases, with 10 bases remaining between them. The CDR3 length is 16 residues.

The chain is built from TRBV11-1 and TRBJ2-1; 10 bases line up with TRBD1. The germline V gene encodes CDR1 SGHAT and CDR2 FQDESV (reference sequence). CDR3 size: 15 residues. Trimming took 6 bases from V and 4 from J; bases not matched to a gene: 6. The CDR3 loop reads CASSRDRGLYNEQFF. CDR3 in DNA: TGTGCCAGCAGTCGGGACAGGGGCCTTTACAATGAGCAGTTCTTC.

This clone was picked up one time. V is TRBV30 and J is TRBJ1-1; tentatively, D is TRBD1 (5 bases). The CDR3 extends over 13 amino acids. The germline V gene encodes CDR1 GTSNPN and CDR2 SVGIG (reference sequence). V lost 0 bases and J 10 bases, leaving 15 bases between the germline ends. The CDR3 sequence is CAWSVGRVDVAFF. The CDR3 DNA reads TGTGCCTGGAGTGTAGGCAGGGTGGACGTAGCTTTCTTT.

This chain joins TRBV5-1 and TRBJ2-2; 8 bases align to TRBD2. The junction had 3 bases not matched to a gene; V was cut back by 4 bases and J by 1 base. The CDR3 loop spans 15 amino acids. The germline gives CDR1 SGHRS, CDR2 YFSETQ. The CDR3 bases are TGCGCCAGCAGCCCACGGGGGGGGAACACCGGGGAGCTGTTTTTT. Residues: CASSPRGGNTGELFF.